The rows below give T cell receptor beta chains drawn from one sample of a study of T cell responses to AZD1222 COVID-19 vaccine. Profiled with immunoSEQ multiplex PCR; TCRdb holds only in-frame clones, not every one. The sample carries approximately 170,000 clones, 90% to 95% recorded once. The sample in question was peripheral blood, obtained 28 days after the second AZD1222 dose. These receptor sequences come from an adult who received the AZD1222 COVID-19 vaccine. The CDR3 runs from the conserved cysteine through the conserved F or W. D genes are given only for firm matches. Clone sizes are given selectively: once, few, many, or a class where the clone is expanded.

size,J,V,D,CDR3,DNA
.,TRBJ1-1,TRBV6-6,.,CASSYTQNTEAFF,TGTGCCAGCAGTTACACCCAAAACACTGAAGCTTTCTTT
.,TRBJ1-1,TRBV30,.,CACQGPQNTEAFF,TGTGCCTGCCAAGGCCCCCAAAACACTGAAGCTTTCTTT
.,TRBJ1-5,TRBV28,.,CASTPVGENYQPQHF,TGTGCCAGCACCCCGGTGGGGGAGAACTATCAGCCCCAGCATTTT
.,TRBJ2-3,TRBV6-4,TRBD2,CASSDSTSGRALPDTQYF,TGTGCCAGCAGTGACTCAACTAGCGGGAGGGCCCTGCCAGATACGCAGTATTTT
few,TRBJ1-1,TRBV2,.,CASLKGTQAQNTEAFF,TGTGCCAGCTTGAAAGGGACTCAAGCTCAGAACACTGAAGCTTTCTTT
.,TRBJ2-1,TRBV27,TRBD1,CASSPQRQGQNEQFF,TGTGCCAGCAGTCCACAAAGACAGGGGCAAAATGAGCAGTTCTTC
.,TRBJ2-4,TRBV6-5,.,CASSPQGAKNIQYF,TGTGCCAGCAGTCCCCAGGGGGCCAAAAACATTCAGTACTTC
.,TRBJ2-7,TRBV7-6,TRBD1,CASSPSPGQGPYEQYF,TGTGCCAGCAGCCCCTCACCGGGACAGGGGCCCTACGAGCAGTACTTC
once,TRBJ1-4,TRBV7-9,TRBD1,CASSFGQGNEKLFF,TGTGCCAGCAGCTTCGGACAGGGAAACGAAAAACTGTTTTTT
.,TRBJ2-7,TRBV28,.,CASSLEGGLLSEQYF,TGTGCCAGCAGTTTAGAGGGTGGTCTTCTTTCCGAGCAGTACTTC
.,TRBJ2-5,TRBV27,.,CASSDSLVGQETQYF,TGTGCCAGCTCCGACTCCCTCGTGGGGCAAGAGACCCAGTACTTC
.,TRBJ2-1,TRBV7-8,.,CASSLEEQSEQFF,TGTGCCAGCAGCTTAGAAGAGCAAAGTGAGCAGTTCTTC
once,TRBJ1-2,TRBV30,.,CAWNVRGRLSYGYTF,TGTGCCTGGAATGTAAGGGGGAGATTATCCTATGGCTACACCTTC
.,TRBJ2-7,TRBV5-6,TRBD2,CASSLLPTRTSFYEQYF,TGTGCCAGCAGCTTGCTCCCAACAAGGACTAGTTTCTACGAGCAGTACTTC
.,TRBJ2-1,TRBV7-7,.,CASSLDSSSYNEQFF,TGTGCCAGCAGCTTAGACTCGAGCTCCTACAATGAACAGTTCTTC
.,TRBJ2-1,TRBV27,.,CASSVGGGGYNEQFF,TGTGCCAGCTCTGTGGGGGGAGGGGGCTACAATGAGCAGTTCTTC
.,TRBJ2-7,TRBV10-3,.,CAISVKKLGTSTGEQYF,TGTGCCATCAGTGTCAAGAAATTAGGGACTTCGACGGGCGAGCAGTACTTC
.,TRBJ2-1,TRBV20-1,.,CSVRPHNEQFF,TGCAGTGTGAGGCCACACAATGAGCAGTTCTTC
once,TRBJ2-1,TRBV11-2,TRBD2,CASSLRILAGEVSYNEQFF,TGTGCCAGCAGCTTACGTATCTTAGCGGGAGAGGTCTCCTACAATGAGCAGTTCTTC
.,TRBJ2-1,TRBV6-5,TRBD2,CASSSRGAGVGNEQFF,TGTGCCAGCAGTTCCCGAGGAGCGGGAGTAGGGAATGAGCAGTTCTTC
once,TRBJ2-1,TRBV6-5,TRBD1,CASRRQGLYNEQFF,TGTGCCAGCAGAAGACAGGGCCTCTACAATGAGCAGTTCTTC
.,TRBJ2-4,TRBV30,.,CAWSTGAKNIQYF,TGTGCCTGGAGTACTGGAGCCAAAAACATTCAGTACTTC
.,TRBJ2-7,TRBV6-6,TRBD1,CASTEPGTGDHEQYF,TGTGCCAGCACCGAGCCCGGGACAGGGGACCACGAGCAGTACTTC
.,TRBJ1-5,TRBV30,.,CAWSPQGLGNQPQHF,TGTGCCTGGAGTCCCCAGGGCCTTGGCAATCAGCCCCAGCATTTT
.,TRBJ2-1,TRBV7-9,.,CASSTRTEQFF,TGTGCCAGCAGCACCCGGACTGAGCAGTTCTTC
.,TRBJ2-1,TRBV25-1,TRBD2,CASSETGRGSSYNEQFF,TGTGCCAGCAGTGAAACCGGACGCGGGAGTTCCTACAATGAGCAGTTCTTC
.,TRBJ1-1,TRBV3-1/TRBV3-2,.,CASSQRPGRGGIMNTEAFF,TGTGCCAGCAGCCAACGACCGGGACGTGGGGGGATTATGAACACTGAAGCTTTCTTT
once,TRBJ2-7,TRBV7-9,.,CASSPASPPTYEQYF,TGTGCCAGCAGCCCTGCTAGTCCACCTACCTACGAGCAGTACTTC
.,TRBJ2-1,TRBV4-1,TRBD2,CASSQVSSSGAKRNEQFF,TGCGCCAGCAGCCAAGTGTCCTCTAGCGGAGCCAAGAGGAATGAGCAGTTCTTC
.,TRBJ2-3,TRBV2,TRBD1,CASSPGTGSTDTQYF,TGTGCCAGCAGTCCAGGGACAGGAAGCACAGATACGCAGTATTTT
.,TRBJ1-4,TRBV5-5,.,CASSLDPPGRGVEKLFF,TGTGCCAGCAGCTTGGATCCCCCCGGCAGGGGAGTTGAAAAACTGTTTTTT
.,TRBJ2-7,TRBV19,TRBD2,CASSLSSGSSYEQYF,TGTGCCAGTAGTTTGTCTAGCGGGAGCTCCTACGAGCAGTACTTC
.,TRBJ2-1,TRBV5-5,TRBD2,CASSLGLGLAYEQFF,TGTGCCAGCAGCTTGGGTTTAGGACTAGCTTATGAGCAGTTCTTC